This T cell receptor beta chain was obtained from a study of CD8+ T cells in alopecia areata (dated by TCRdb to the late 2010s). The study in broad terms: The treated patients took part in an open-label pilot trial in which moderate-to-severe alopecia areata was treated with oral tofacitinib at 5 to 10 mg twice daily. Tofacitinib was administered for 6 to 18 months, and 6 months of follow-up off drug were then conducted to assess delayed response and recurrence. Disease severity in treated patients was measured with the SALT score, which quantifies the percentage of affected scalp surface area. High-throughput TCRbeta sequencing was used to examine T cell clonal expansion in alopecia areata in both the C3H/HeJ mouse model and human patients. On the human side, TCRbeta sequencing was run on scalp tissue and on sorted CD4+ and CD8+ peripheral blood T cells from healthy controls and from alopecia areata patients with either patchy or totalis/universalis disease. Biopsies were taken from tofacitinib-treated patients at baseline and at 4 and 24 weeks of treatment, and a later scalp biopsy was taken in several of the tofacitinib-treated patients. Scalp clonality was compared among normal scalp (n=4), patchy alopecia areata scalp (n=8), and alopecia totalis/universalis scalp (n=8). RNA came from the PAXgene miRNA kit for fixed scalp, the miRNeasy kit for PBMCs, and the RNeasy kit for mouse skin. TCRbeta CDR3 regions were amplified by immunoSEQ multiplex PCR using 35 Vbeta forward and 13 Jbeta reverse primers.

The library was made by the immunoSEQ multiplex PCR assay. To provide template for TCR sequencing, every sample had RNA extracted and reverse transcribed into cDNA. First-strand cDNA was synthesized with SuperScript III using a 2:1 mix of oligo-dT and random hexamers. A synthetic immune receptor repertoire was used to measure amplification bias, and any remaining bias was corrected computationally. On the authors' methods: Raw reads were preprocessed for error removal, and CDR3 was defined according to IMGT conventions as running from the conserved cysteine to phenylalanine. Clonality was computed by normalizing Shannon entropy by log2 of the number of productive unique TCRs and subtracting the result from 1. Whether each scalp clone was CD4 or CD8 was inferred by checking scalp TCRbeta sequences against the CD4 and CD8 repertoires from sorted blood. TCRdb's version of the immuneACCESS table is confined to in-frame rearrangements and falls short of the full clone set. An unresolved V gene accounts for under half of the shortfall where checked; the remainder is of unknown origin. The DNA was the basis for D and trimming; V, J and clone size are from that table. The sample has over 150,000 clones on record, approximately 55% of them singletons. The ten largest clonotypes hold more than 10% of the sample.

Relative to germline, V is missing 7 bases and J is missing 4 bases, with 10 bases of the junction outside any gene match. Per the germline V gene (reference sequence), SEHNR is the CDR1 and FQNEAQ is the CDR2. The cysteine opens and the phenylalanine closes a CDR3 of 14 amino acids. The entry retains the CDR3 DNA only, 42 bases that are in frame from base 1. The time point label corresponds to: roughly 26 weeks on oral tofacitinib. In light of the paper, this sample's treatment or condition label describes: oral pan-JAK inhibitor, 5-10 mg twice daily. Peripheral blood and lesional scalp punch biopsies were obtained from patients with alopecia areata. PBMCs were separated by density centrifugation and stained for CD3, CD4 and CD8, after which CD4+ and CD8+ T cells were sorted on a FACSAria. This clone has a handful of counts. Its antigen has not been determined. Base qualities are not provided; no much larger clone lies one nucleotide away.

Broader findings and caveats from the paper: Because the treated cohort was small and had just a single nonresponder, larger studies are needed to establish links between baseline CD8+ expansion and response. Shared TCR sequences between patients were less evident than in mice, which may be partly attributable to HLA diversity in the patient population. Many expanded lesional clones persisted in scalp and blood during tofacitinib treatment, which may partly explain relapse after stopping treatment. Unlike mouse skin, where gammadelta T cells dominate, normal human skin contains resident alphabeta T cells that get sequenced too, which complicates analysis of the scalp TCR repertoire. Higher clonality and more expanded CD8+ clones were observed in lesional scalp than in normal scalp, particularly in alopecia totalis/universalis, a finding suggestive of antigenic drive. Tofacitinib significantly lowered scalp clonality and the number of expanded CD8+ clones among the top 100 scalp clones.

The receptor's source is a human donor with alopecia areata. The specimen was CD8+ T cells sorted from blood, collected at week 24, from a patient treated with tofacitinib. The chain is assembled from TRBV7-9 and TRBJ2-7; TRBD1 fits 7 bases in the junction. The CDR3 in this case is CASTTGDSIYEQYF. The DNA is TGTGCCAGCACCACTGGGGACAGTATTTACGAGCAGTACTTC.